The 21 T cell receptor beta chains below all came from one sample that was sequenced in a study of T cell clonality in common variable immunodeficiency. The antigens of these receptors remain unknown. Some clones are missing from TCRdb's copy, which holds only in-frame ones; the method was immunoSEQ multiplex PCR. The sample contains over 30,000 clones, none occurring once; 6.5% to 8% lies in the top ten. Study-level points and caveats: Reportedly, TCR beta sequences from common variable immunodeficiency showed fewer deletions and N-nucleotide insertions.

Sequenced input: peripheral blood mononuclear cells. The receptors derive from a human donor with common variable immunodeficiency.

In this sample, this clone turned up a few times. The CDR3 extends 3 residues past the end of the read, so its final part is completed from the germline J gene. The chain uses TRBV7-3 and TRBJ2-7, with no clear D. The CDR3 contains 14 residues. Trimming took off 5 bases at V and 2 bases at J, with 13 bases between the two ends. The V gene's germline CDR1 is SGHTA and CDR2 FQGTGA. The CDR3 DNA, read in part, is TGTGCCAGCAGCCTAAAACCAGACACCTACGAG. This codes for CASSLKPDTYE. The entire CDR3 is CASSLKPDTYEQYF. Full variable domain (outside the CDR3, taken from reference TRBV7-3 and TRBJ2-7): GAGVSQTPSNKVTEKGKYVELRCDPISGHTALYWYRQSLGQGPEFLIYFQGTGAADDSGLPNDRFFAVRPEGSVSTLKIQRTERGDSAVYLCASSLKPDTYEQYFGPGTRLTVT.

This clone has more than one count but fewer than ten. Read coverage stops 3 residues before the CDR3 terminus; the germline J gene supplies the remainder. The chain couples TRBV20-1 to TRBJ2-1, with a tentative D call TRBD1 (5 bases). The CDR3 has 12 amino acids. CDR1 and CDR2 (germline): DFQATT, SNEGSKA (reference sequence). V dropped 6 bases and J dropped 8 bases, with 14 bases sitting between them. Partial CDR3 DNA: TGCAGTGCAAAGCAGGGTTTCGATGAG. Protein: CSAKQGFDE. The whole CDR3 protein is CSAKQGFDEQFF.

This clone was found a few times. The DNA read from the CDR3 is TGTGCCAGCTCACAAAGGTCACAGGGAGGAAACACC. It translates to CASSQRSQGGNT. The full CDR3 protein reads CASSQRSQGGNTIYF. V gene TRBV18 combines with J gene TRBJ1-3; tentatively, D is TRBD1 (6 bases). The read ends 3 residues before the CDR3 terminus; that terminus is restored from the germline J gene. The CDR3 spans 15 residues. V was shortened by 4 bases and J by 4 bases, with 14 bases between the two germline ends. Per germline, CDR1 KGHSH and CDR2 LQKENI.

Only a few counts were recorded for this clone. The CDR3 sequence is CASSLQLAGGSKTQYF. The covered CDR3 bases are TGCGCCAGCAGCCTCCAACTAGCGGGAGGGAGTAAGACC. The chain links TRBV5-1 to TRBJ2-5; 13 bases line up with TRBD2. The sequenced fragment ends 3 residues before the CDR3 boundary, so the rest is inferred from the germline J gene. With 4 bases clipped from V and 6 bases from J, the junction kept 9 bases outside the gene matches. This CDR3 region has 16 residues. From germline, CDR1 is SGHRS and CDR2 YFSETQ.

This clone was recorded at least ten times. The sequenced fragment ends 3 residues before the CDR3 boundary, so the rest is inferred from the germline J gene. V and J are TRBV5-1 and TRBJ1-1; no clear D gene. The V end lost 4 bases, the J end lost 1 base, and 2 bases lay between the germline ends. From germline, CDR1 is SGHRS and CDR2 YFSETQ. The CDR3 is made up of 11 amino acids. CDR3 DNA, as far as it was read: TGCGCCAGCAGCCAGAACACTGAA. This translates into CASSQNTE. The entire CDR3 reads CASSQNTEAFF.

This clone was detected many times. The read gets to within 3 residues of the CDR3 end, and the germline J gene fills in the rest. The chain is built from TRBV7-3 and TRBJ2-5; D not resolved. V shed 4 bases and J shed 2 bases, with 11 bases lying between them. CDR1 and CDR2 (germline): SGHTA, FQGTGA. CDR3 length: 14 amino acids. The DNA read from the CDR3 is TGTGCCAGCAGCTCCTTGACACGACAAGAGACC. It codes for CASSSLTRQET. The entire CDR3 protein reads CASSSLTRQETQYF.

This clone was seen ten or more times. The read gets to within 3 residues of the CDR3 end, and the germline J gene fills in the rest. The gene calls are TRBV18 and TRBJ2-3; D may be TRBD2 (6 bases). The germline gives CDR1 KGHSH, CDR2 LQKENI. Trimming cost V 2 bases and J 6 bases, with 12 bases left between them. The CDR3 runs 14 residues. CDR3 in amino acids: CASSPVGGVDTQYF. The sequenced CDR3 bases are TGTGCCAGCTCACCAGTAGGAGGGGTCGATACG.

This clone was counted ten times or more. The CDR3 end lies 3 residues beyond the end of the read and is filled in from the germline J gene. V usage is TRBV5-1 and J usage is TRBJ1-4; D ambiguous. The V gene lost 6 bases and the J gene lost 3 bases, with 15 bases spanning the gap. Germline V gene data show CDR1 as SGHRS and CDR2 as YFSETQ. The CDR3 consists of 15 residues. The covered CDR3 bases are TGCGCCAGCACCCCACGCGGGCAGCCTAATGAAAAA. Translating it yields CASTPRGQPNEK. The whole CDR3 sequence is CASTPRGQPNEKLFF. Based on the CDR3 plus reference TRBV5-1 and TRBJ1-4, the full variable domain is KAGVTQTPRYLIKTRGQQVTLSCSPISGHRSVSWYQQTPGQGLQFLFEYFSETQRNKGNFPGRFSGRQFSNSRSEMNVSTLELGDSALYLCASTPRGQPNEKLFFGSGTQLSVL.

This clone was seen only a few times. The read stops 3 residues short of the end of the CDR3; the missing end is completed from the germline J gene. V usage is TRBV2 and J usage is TRBJ2-6, with TRBD2 as a possible D gene (6 bases). This CDR3 has 13 residues. V dropped 8 bases and J dropped 2 bases, with 7 bases sitting between them. Germline-derived CDR1 and CDR2 are SNHLY and FYNNEI. The covered CDR3 bases are TGTGCCAGCGCTAGCGCTGGGGCCAACGTC. Its protein is CASASAGANV. The full CDR3 sequence reads CASASAGANVLTF.

This clone was observed a handful of times. The missing CDR3 end, 3 residues past where the read stops, is filled in from the germline J gene. J is TRBJ2-5 and V is TRBV20-1, with D perhaps matching TRBD1 (6 bases). The CDR3 has 14 residues. Deletions cut 6 bases from V and 6 bases from J, with 20 bases between. In germline, CDR1 is DFQATT, CDR2 SNEGSKA (reference sequence). The CDR3 bases that were read are TGCAGTGCGACGCCCCTCCAGACAGGTAAGACC. Translation gives CSATPLQTGKT. Given in full, the CDR3 is CSATPLQTGKTQYF.

This clone was seen repeatedly, ten times or more. The CDR3 goes on 3 residues after the read ends, and that part is filled in from the germline J gene. V usage is TRBV10-3 and J usage is TRBJ2-1, with 14 bases identical to TRBD2. CDR3 length: 17 amino acids. The V segment lost 6 bases and the J segment 7 bases; nucleotides outside the gene matches: 11. Germline assignment: CDR1 ENHRY and CDR2 SYGVKD. The sequenced part of the CDR3 DNA is TGTGCCATCAGCTTCGAAAGACTAGCGGGAGGGGGAAATGAG. Its protein product is CAISFERLAGGGNE. The CDR3 in full is CAISFERLAGGGNEQFF.

This clone occurred a few times. The observed sequence ends 3 residues before the CDR3 terminus, with the missing tail filled in from the germline J gene. V and J are TRBV7-6 and TRBJ2-5; maybe TRBD1 (6 bases). CDR1 and CDR2 (germline): SGHVS, FNYEAQ. V was trimmed by 6 bases and J by 1 base, leaving 15 bases between them. The CDR3 is made up of 15 amino acids. The CDR3 reads CASSLSWGPQETQYF. CDR3 DNA, as far as it was read: TGTGCCAGCAGTCTCAGTTGGGGGCCCCAAGAGACC.

Remarks on this clone: Read coverage stops 3 residues before the CDR3 terminus; the germline J gene supplies the remainder. This chain connects TRBV20-1 to TRBJ2-7; 7 nucleotides match TRBD1. The junction had 10 bases not matched to a gene; V was cut back by 2 bases and J by 3 bases. From germline, CDR1 is DFQATT and CDR2 SNEGSKA (reference sequence). The CDR3 covers 15 residues. Incomplete CDR3 DNA: TGCAGTGCTAGAAGCCCTGGACAGGTACGCTACGAG. Translated: CSARSPGQVRYE. The full CDR3 sequence reads CSARSPGQVRYEQYF.

This clone was counted many times. The DNA ends 3 residues before the CDR3 does, and the rest of the CDR3 is filled in from the germline J gene. This chain links TRBV18 with TRBJ2-1, with 9 bases identical to TRBD2. The junction had 3 bases not matched to a gene; V was cut back by 5 bases and J by 7 bases. Germline V gives CDR1 KGHSH, CDR2 LQKENI. The CDR3 has 13 amino acids. This CDR3 reads CASSKGLANEQFF. Incomplete CDR3 DNA: TGTGCCAGCTCAAAGGGACTAGCAAATGAG. Based on the CDR3 plus reference TRBV18 and TRBJ2-1, the full variable domain is NAGVMQNPRHLVRRRGQEARLRCSPMKGHSHVYWYRQLPEEGLKFMVYLQKENIIDESGMPKERFSAEFPKEGPSILRIQQVVRGDSAAYFCASSKGLANEQFFGPGTRLTVL.

This clone was counted ten times or more. Read data end 3 residues before the CDR3 end; the end is taken from the germline J gene. Other DNA variants within this sample encode the same CDR3. This chain connects TRBV30 to TRBJ2-7; D remains unclear. CDR1 and CDR2 from the germline V gene are GTSNPN and SVGIG (reference sequence). V was clipped by 1 base and J by 4 bases, with 5 bases between them. This CDR3 is 11 amino acids long. Incomplete CDR3 DNA: TGTGCCTGGAGTGCAGAGTACGAG. Amino acid sequence: CAWSAEYE. The complete CDR3 reads CAWSAEYEQYF.

This clone was detected many times. The read halts 3 residues ahead of the CDR3 end, with the missing end drawn from the germline J gene. This chain uses TRBV20-1 with TRBJ2-1; D call uncertain. The V gene's germline CDR1 is DFQATT and CDR2 SNEGSKA (reference sequence). V was trimmed by 3 bases and J by 4 bases, leaving 13 bases between them. The CDR3 spans 14 residues. This CDR3 is CSASVQRPYNEQFF. The CDR3 DNA, read in part, is TGCAGTGCTAGCGTACAGAGACCTTACAATGAG.

Comments on this clone: The read is 3 residues too short to cover the CDR3 end, so that end is filled in from the germline J gene. This chain links TRBV18 with TRBJ1-2; 7 nucleotides line up with TRBD1. Germline CDR1 KGHSH, CDR2 LQKENI. V was clipped by 8 bases and J by 1 base; unmatched bases: 16. The CDR3 extends over 17 amino acids. The CDR3 DNA, read in part, is TGTGCCAGCACTTCATCCGGACCGGGACAGAGTAACTATGGC. Translation gives CASTSSGPGQSNYG. In full, the CDR3 reads CASTSSGPGQSNYGYTF. Drawing the rest from reference TRBV18 and TRBJ1-2, the complete variable domain is NAGVMQNPRHLVRRRGQEARLRCSPMKGHSHVYWYRQLPEEGLKFMVYLQKENIIDESGMPKERFSAEFPKEGPSILRIQQVVRGDSAAYFCASTSSGPGQSNYGYTFGSGTRLTVV.

CDR3 residues: CASSLTSGPLEQYF. Incomplete CDR3 DNA: TGTGCCAGCAGCTTGACTAGCGGGCCACTCGAG. The chain uses TRBV7-3 and TRBJ2-7; 10 bases match TRBD2. The CDR3 is cut off 3 residues early in the read; its end comes from the germline J gene. Germline CDR1 and CDR2: SGHTA and FQGTGA. The CDR3 has 14 amino acids. The V and J ends lost 3 bases and 6 bases, in that order; junction bases with no gene match: 5.

As for this clone: The CDR3 is cut off 3 residues early in the read; its end comes from the germline J gene. The chain recombines TRBV5-5 with TRBJ2-7; 10 nucleotides line up with TRBD1. CDR1 is SGHKS, CDR2 YYEKEE, per germline (reference sequence). The ends lost 7 bases at V and 1 base at J; junction bases unmatched: 5. CDR3 length: 14 amino acids. The sequenced part of the CDR3 DNA is TGTGCCAGCTTTCCGGGACAGGGGTCCTACGAG. Encoded protein: CASFPGQGSYE. The whole CDR3 protein reads CASFPGQGSYEQYF. The complete variable domain, with remaining parts taken from reference TRBV5-5 and TRBJ2-7, reads DAGVTQSPTHLIKTRGQQVTLRCSPISGHKSVSWYQQVLGQGPQFIFQYYEKEERGRGNFPDRFSARQFPNYSSELNVNALLLGDSALYLCASFPGQGSYEQYFGPGTRLTVT.

Note on this clone: Read data end 3 residues before the CDR3 end; the end is taken from the germline J gene. This chain links TRBV7-6 with TRBJ2-7; tentatively, D is TRBD2 (6 bases). Germline CDR1 SGHVS, CDR2 FNYEAQ. V lost 0 bases and J 3 bases, leaving 12 bases between the germline ends. The CDR3 spans 15 residues. The DNA read from the CDR3 is TGTGCCAGCAGCTTAGCCTTAGCGGAGGACTACGAG. Translating gives CASSLALAEDYE. The whole CDR3 protein reads CASSLALAEDYEQYF. The whole variable domain, filled in from reference TRBV7-6 and TRBJ2-7, reads GAGVSQSPRYKVTKRGQDVALRCDPISGHVSLYWYRQALGQGPEFLTYFNYEAQQDKSGLPNDRFSAERPEGSISTLTIQRTEQRDSAMYRCASSLALAEDYEQYFGPGTRLTVT.

This clone was observed a handful of times. The CDR3 goes on 3 residues after the read ends, and that part is filled in from the germline J gene. The chain combines TRBV19 with TRBJ2-4, with a possible D match to TRBD2 (5 bases). V gave up 3 bases and J gave up 4 bases, with 13 bases separating them. Germline V gene sequence: CDR1 LNHDA, CDR2 SQIVND (reference sequence). The CDR3 contains 15 residues. The sequenced CDR3 bases are TGTGCCAGTAGTATTCTAGGCGGGCCTAAAAACATT. Encoded protein: CASSILGGPKNI. The complete CDR3 protein is CASSILGGPKNIQYF.